The 7 T cell receptor beta chains given below trace back to one sample, sequenced in a study of T cell changes during pregnancy in multiple sclerosis. Using immunoSEQ multiplex PCR, the repertoire was profiled, and TCRdb retains in-frame clones only, with some absent. The table has approximately 44,000 clones, more than 85% seen once. Material: CD4+ T cells from peripheral blood mononuclear cells, obtained in the second trimester of pregnancy. The receptors come from a female donor in good health, enrolled as a control in a pregnancy study.

This rearrangement joins TRBV9 to TRBJ2-1; D might be TRBD1 (7 bases). V was cut by 2 bases and J by 3 bases, with 12 bases left in between. The CDR3 is 15 residues long. The germline V gene has CDR1 SGDLS and CDR2 YYNGEE. Here the CDR3 reads CASSVRQGGYNEQFF. CDR3 coding DNA: TGTGCCAGCAGCGTTCGTCAGGGGGGCTACAATGAGCAGTTCTTC.

This clone was picked up a small number of times. The J gene is TRBJ2-4, the V gene TRBV6-6; TRBD1 matches 9 bases. The CDR3 consists of 14 residues. Germline CDR1 reads MNHNY; CDR2 reads SVGAGI (reference sequence). Trimming took 2 bases from V and 4 from J; bases not matched to a gene: 0. CDR3 sequence: CASSYGTGKNIQYF. CDR3 nucleotide sequence: TGTGCCAGCAGTTACGGGACAGGGAAAAACATTCAGTACTTC.

The V gene is TRBV6-4, the J gene TRBJ2-2, with a tentative D call TRBD2 (5 bases). The V and J ends lost 2 bases and 2 bases respectively, with 12 bases between them. Germline V CDR1 and CDR2: MRHNA, SNTAGT. This CDR3 comprises 16 residues. The CDR3 DNA sequence: TGTGCCAGCAGTGACGAGGGCGGGTCTAACACCGGGGAGCTGTTTTTT. This encodes CASSDEGGSNTGELFF.

The chain has TRBV7-9 and TRBJ1-2; 7 bases are shared with TRBD1. The V gene end was trimmed by 5 bases and the J gene end by 8 bases; junction bases not matched to a gene: 14. This CDR3 spans 15 amino acids. The germline V gene has CDR1 SEHNR and CDR2 FQNEAQ (reference sequence). The DNA for the CDR3 is TGTGCCAGCAGCCCGACACTTGACAGGGTCACCGGCTACACCTTC. Translation gives CASSPTLDRVTGYTF.

The J gene is TRBJ2-3, the V gene TRBV19; the match to TRBD2 covers 7 bases. The V gene's germline CDR1 is LNHDA and CDR2 SQIVND (reference sequence). The CDR3 sequence is 11 residues long. V was pared by 10 bases and J by 4 bases, with 2 bases of the junction left unmatched. The CDR3 sequence: CAISGADTQYF. As DNA, the CDR3 is TGTGCCATCAGCGGGGCAGATACGCAGTATTTT.

The chain joins TRBV5-1 to TRBJ2-5, with 8 positions matching TRBD2. CDR1 SGHRS and CDR2 YFSETQ come from the germline V gene. The CDR3 runs 15 residues. Losses at the gene ends were 2 bases for V and 4 bases for J; bases not matched to a gene: 7. For the CDR3, the DNA is TGCGCCAGCAGCTTAGCGGGGGATTTAGCAGAGACCCAGTACTTC. Translating gives CASSLAGDLAETQYF. Full variable domain (missing parts from reference TRBV5-1 and TRBJ2-5): KAGVTQTPRYLIKTRGQQVTLSCSPISGHRSVSWYQQTPGQGLQFLFEYFSETQRNKGNFPGRFSGRQFSNSRSEMNVSTLELGDSALYLCASSLAGDLAETQYFGPGTRLLVL.

This clone has a single count. This chain links TRBV2 with TRBJ2-2, with 8 bases identical to TRBD2. The CDR3 is 15 amino acids. Germline V gene sequence: CDR1 SNHLY, CDR2 FYNNEI. Trimming took 8 bases from V and 0 from J; bases not matched to a gene: 5. The CDR3 region is CASYRGGSNTGELFF. In nucleotides, the CDR3 is TGTGCCAGCTATCGCGGGGGGTCGAACACCGGGGAGCTGTTTTTT.